The 28 T cell receptor beta chains presented below share a single source sample, sequenced in a study of cytomegalovirus exposure and HLA in healthy donors. The PCR contained 60 Vbeta and 13 Jbeta primers. Sequenced by immunoSEQ multiplex PCR; TCRdb stores in-frame clones only, minus some. This sample has 120,000 or so clones, with 80% found just once. The material sequenced was PBMCs. The receptors here all came from a female donor in good health and CMV-seropositive.

This clone appeared a few times. The V call is TRBV5-6, the J call TRBJ1-1, with a tentative D call TRBD1 (5 bases). The CDR3 length is 15 residues. Germline lookup yields CDR1 SGHDT and CDR2 YYEEEE. Deletions cut 2 bases from V and 1 base from J, with 12 bases between. CDR3 amino acids: CASSLFDRRNTEAFF. The CDR3 DNA reads as TGTGCCAGCAGCTTATTCGACAGAAGGAACACTGAAGCTTTCTTT.

V usage is TRBV2 and J usage is TRBJ1-6; D is uncertain. The CDR3 length is 17 residues. The germline CDR1 and CDR2 sequences are SNHLY and FYNNEI. V was shortened by 4 bases and J by 0 bases, with 13 bases between the two germline ends. The CDR3 protein is CASSGVATISYNSPLHF. Written as DNA, the CDR3 is TGTGCCAGCAGTGGCGTCGCCACCATCTCCTATAATTCACCCCTCCACTTT.

J is TRBJ2-2 and V is TRBV18, with TRBD1 matching 11 bases. Germline loops: CDR1 KGHSH, CDR2 LQKENI. V shed 6 bases, J shed 4 bases, and the junction held 7 bases outside the gene matches. CDR3 length: 16 residues. The CDR3 DNA reads TGTGCCAGCTCCCCCCGGACAGGGGGCGTCACCGGGGAGCTGTTTTTT. Its protein product is CASSPRTGGVTGELFF.

The genes are TRBV29-1 and TRBJ1-1; D ambiguous. Trimming took 5 bases from V and 2 from J, leaving 6 bases between them. The CDR3 contains 11 residues. Germline-derived CDR1 and CDR2 are SQVTM and ANQGSEA. CDR3 in amino acids: CSVRPNTEAFF. CDR3 nucleotides: TGCAGCGTTCGTCCCAACACTGAAGCTTTCTTT.

V usage is TRBV18 and J usage is TRBJ2-3, with TRBD1 as a possible D gene (6 bases). Trimming removed 0 bases from V and 3 bases from J, with 10 bases in between. This CDR3 contains 15 residues. Germline CDR1 KGHSH, CDR2 LQKENI. CDR3 in DNA: TGTGCCAGCTCACCACCGGACAGCCATACAGATACGCAGTATTTT. Translated: CASSPPDSHTDTQYF.

This clone has a handful of counts. The CDR3 spells CASSTTGGEQFF. CDR3 coding DNA: TGTGCCAGCAGCACTACCGGTGGAGAGCAGTTCTTC. The V gene is TRBV7-8, the J gene TRBJ2-1; D is unresolved. The CDR3 contains 12 residues. Germline lookup yields CDR1 SGHVS and CDR2 FQNEAQ. With 5 bases removed from V and 10 bases from J, the gap between germline ends came to 12 bases. The full variable domain, rest sourced from reference TRBV7-8 and TRBJ2-1, is GAGVSQSPRYKVAKRGQDVALRCDPISGHVSLFWYQQALGQGPEFLTYFQNEAQLDKSGLPSDRFFAERPEGSVSTLKIQRTQQEDSAVYLCASSTTGGEQFFGPGTRLTVL.

This clone was detected only once. The chain uses TRBV27 and TRBJ1-1, with 7 bases that match TRBD1. The CDR3 covers 13 residues. The J segment lost 2 bases and the V segment lost 5 bases, leaving 2 bases of the junction unmatched. Germline-derived CDR1 and CDR2 are MNHEY and SMNVEV (reference sequence). The CDR3 region has the DNA TGTGCCAGCAGTAGGGACAGAAACACTGAAGCTTTCTTT. Its protein product is CASSRDRNTEAFF.

The V and J genes are TRBV7-3 and TRBJ2-1; possible D gene TRBD2, 5 bases. This CDR3 is built from 15 residues. Germline-derived CDR1 and CDR2 are SGHTA and FQGTGA. The ends were cut back, 2 bases at V and 6 bases at J, with 14 bases in the middle. The CDR3 here is CASSLGGQATNEQFF. Here the CDR3 DNA reads TGTGCCAGCAGCTTAGGAGGTCAGGCGACCAATGAGCAGTTCTTC.

A remark on this clone: This sample also contains other DNA sequences that code for the same CDR3. This chain joins TRBV27 and TRBJ1-2; 7 nucleotides agree with TRBD1. The germline V gene has CDR1 MNHEY and CDR2 SMNVEV (reference sequence). The J segment lost 2 bases and the V segment lost 1 base, leaving 1 base of the junction unmatched. This CDR3 is 14 amino acids long. The CDR3 region is CASSLYRGNYGYTF. CDR3 sequence (DNA): TGTGCCAGCAGTTTATACAGGGGCAACTATGGCTACACCTTC.

The chain links TRBV4-2 to TRBJ2-3; D is unclear. The germline V gene encodes CDR1 LGHNA and CDR2 YNFKEQ. The CDR3 sequence is 15 residues long. V was pared by 0 bases and J by 4 bases, with 11 bases between. In DNA form, the CDR3 reads TGTGCCAGCAGCCAAGATTACTACTTATCAGATACGCAGTATTTT. Translation gives CASSQDYYLSDTQYF.

This sequence joins TRBV28 and TRBJ1-2; 7 nucleotides line up with TRBD1. V shed 8 bases and J 8 bases; nucleotides not matched to a gene: 8. The germline V gene encodes CDR1 MDHEN and CDR2 SYDVKM. This CDR3 region has 12 residues. The CDR3 is CASEQGSYGYTF. CDR3 bases: TGTGCCAGCGAACAGGGGTCGTACGGCTACACCTTC.

The gene calls are TRBV6-5 and TRBJ1-5; D unclear. Trimming stripped 8 bases from V and 9 bases from J, with 17 bases between. Germline-derived CDR1 and CDR2 are MNHEY and SVGAGI. The CDR3 extends over 13 amino acids. The CDR3 nucleotides read TGTGCCAGCGCCTTCGACGGACTTCGGCCCCAGCATTTT. It yields the protein CASAFDGLRPQHF.

In this sample, this clone turned up a few times. The rearrangement joins TRBV7-9 to TRBJ1-1, with D tentatively TRBD1 (5 bases). V gave up 1 base and J gave up 0 bases, with 6 bases separating them. Looked up from germline, CDR1 is SEHNR and CDR2 is FQNEAQ (reference sequence). The CDR3 length is 14 residues. CDR3 protein: CASSLGGVNTEAFF. CDR3 nucleotides: TGTGCCAGCAGCTTAGGGGGCGTGAACACTGAAGCTTTCTTT.

V usage is TRBV5-6 and J usage is TRBJ1-1; 9 bases are a match to TRBD1. The CDR3 is 16 residues long. Per the germline V gene, CDR1 is SGHDT and CDR2 is YYEEEE. Unmatched junction bases numbered 6, after V lost 3 bases and J lost 0 bases. The CDR3 region is CASSWWTGEMNTEAFF. The CDR3 DNA reads TGTGCCAGCAGCTGGTGGACAGGGGAGATGAACACTGAAGCTTTCTTT.

This CDR3 is CASSGGTGYTGELFF. CDR3 nucleotide sequence: TGTGCCAGCAGTGGAGGGACAGGGTACACCGGGGAGCTGTTTTTT. This chain uses TRBV28 with TRBJ2-2; 9 bases match TRBD1. The J segment lost 3 bases and the V segment lost 5 bases, leaving 4 bases of the junction unmatched. The CDR3 contains 15 residues. Germline V gives CDR1 MDHEN, CDR2 SYDVKM.

This clone was recorded a few times. The chain has TRBV27 and TRBJ1-1, with 8 bases aligning to TRBD1. Trimming took 6 bases from V and 0 from J; bases not matched to a gene: 9. The CDR3 sequence is 16 residues long. The germline gives CDR1 MNHEY, CDR2 SMNVEV (reference sequence). The CDR3 loop reads CASRGYATGVNTEAFF. The CDR3 nucleotides are TGTGCCAGCAGGGGGTATGCGACAGGGGTGAACACTGAAGCTTTCTTT.

CDR3 amino acids: CASSYLGGQPQHF. The CDR3 coding sequence is TGTGCCAGCAGTTACCTAGGGGGTCAGCCCCAGCATTTT. The chain carries TRBV27 and TRBJ1-5; a weak D match, TRBD1 (6 bases). V shed 4 bases and J shed 6 bases, with 10 bases lying between them. Per the germline V gene, CDR1 is MNHEY and CDR2 is SMNVEV (reference sequence). CDR3 length: 13 amino acids.

The rearrangement joins TRBV6-1 to TRBJ2-2; TRBD2 matches at 9 bases. The germline V gene has CDR1 MNHNS and CDR2 SASEGT. The CDR3 runs 14 residues. Trimming took 6 bases from V and 3 from J; bases not matched to a gene: 2. This chain's CDR3 is CASRPSGDTGELFF. In nucleotides, the CDR3 is TGTGCCAGCAGGCCTAGCGGGGACACCGGGGAGCTGTTTTTT.

J is TRBJ1-4 and V is TRBV7-9; D may be TRBD1 (5 bases). Germline CDR1 reads SEHNR; CDR2 reads FQNEAQ (reference sequence). Trimming pared 1 base from V and 5 bases from J, leaving 5 bases between. The CDR3 is 13 amino acids. CDR3 sequence (DNA): TGTGCCAGCAGCTTAGAGGGGAATGAAAAACTGTTTTTT. It is translated as CASSLEGNEKLFF.

The chain joins TRBV6-5 to TRBJ2-3; D is possibly TRBD2 (5 bases). V was trimmed by 3 bases and J by 0 bases, leaving 7 bases between them. The length of the CDR3 is 14 residues. CDR1 and CDR2 from the germline V gene are MNHEY and SVGAGI. This chain's CDR3 is CASSYRGSTDTQYF. DNA of the CDR3: TGTGCCAGCAGTTATCGGGGAAGCACAGATACGCAGTATTTT.

The V and J genes are TRBV4-1 and TRBJ2-7; the D is unclear. The CDR3 has 16 amino acids. Germline values: CDR1 MGHRA, CDR2 YSYEKL. The V end lost 0 bases, the J end lost 1 base, and 13 bases lay between the germline ends. The CDR3 region has the DNA TGCGCCAGCAGCCAAGATCTTGACGGCAGGTCCTACGAGCAGTACTTC. Translated: CASSQDLDGRSYEQYF.

The gene calls are TRBV7-2 and TRBJ2-7, with TRBD2 matching 8 bases. Trimming cost V 3 bases and J 0 bases; bases outside gene matches: 7. CDR3 length equals 16 residues. CDR1 and CDR2 from the germline V gene are SGHTA and FQGNSA. The CDR3 nucleotides read TGTGCCAGCAGCTTCTTTACAGCGGGGGCCTCCTACGAGCAGTACTTC. Its protein is CASSFFTAGASYEQYF.

The chain recombines TRBV5-6 with TRBJ2-5; tentative D call: TRBD2 (5 bases). CDR1 is SGHDT and CDR2 is YYEEEE in the germline V gene. CDR3 length: 16 residues. V was trimmed by 2 bases and J by 1 base, leaving 15 bases between them. The CDR3 DNA sequence: TGTGCCAGCAGCTTCGGTATCGGAGCGGTCCAAGAGACCCAGTACTTC. Protein product: CASSFGIGAVQETQYF.

The chain's CDR3 is CAWSISEKLFF. In DNA, the CDR3 is TGTGCCTGGAGTATATCTGAAAAACTGTTTTTT. The rearrangement joins TRBV30 to TRBJ1-4; D is undetermined. V shed 2 bases and J shed 7 bases, with 5 bases lying between them. This CDR3 contains 11 residues. In germline, CDR1 is GTSNPN, CDR2 SVGIG (reference sequence).

About this clone itself: The sample has other DNA sequences that encode this CDR3 too. The chain has TRBV5-1 and TRBJ2-7; maybe TRBD1 (5 bases). CDR1 is SGHRS and CDR2 is YFSETQ in the germline V gene. Trimming stripped 0 bases from V and 10 bases from J, with 20 bases between. The CDR3 consists of 15 residues. CDR3 residues: CASSLVGRVIGEQYF. CDR3 DNA sequence: TGCGCCAGCAGCTTGGTTGGCAGGGTGATAGGCGAACAGTACTTC.

Only a few counts were recorded for this clone. This rearrangement joins TRBV5-1 to TRBJ2-4; 7 bases are shared with TRBD1. The CDR3 consists of 15 residues. Losses at the gene ends were 4 bases for V and 9 bases for J; bases not matched to a gene: 13. Germline assignment: CDR1 SGHRS and CDR2 YFSETQ. CDR3 in DNA: TGCGCCAGCAGCCGCTCGACAGGGTCGGTTGGCATTCAGTACTTC. Amino acids: CASSRSTGSVGIQYF.

Only a few counts were recorded for this clone. The rearrangement links TRBV28 to TRBJ1-1, with D unclear. The CDR3 is 12 residues long. Germline CDR1 reads MDHEN; CDR2 reads SYDVKM. V was shortened by 5 bases and J by 4 bases, with 8 bases between the two germline ends. Here the CDR3 reads CASSGGATEAFF. As DNA, the CDR3 is TGTGCCAGCAGTGGAGGTGCCACTGAAGCTTTCTTT.

This clone came up once. The chain has TRBV6-6 and TRBJ2-5, with 9 bases fitting TRBD2. In germline, CDR1 is MNHNY, CDR2 SVGAGI (reference sequence). The CDR3 is 14 amino acids. Trimming at V came to 10 bases and at J to 5 bases, leaving 11 bases not matched to a gene. In DNA, the CDR3 is TGTGCCACCCATAGCGGGGGCCCCGGGGAGACCCAGTACTTC. It encodes CATHSGGPGETQYF.